This T cell receptor beta chain was retrieved from a study of cytotoxic CD8 clonotypes in ibrutinib-treated CLL. On this clone: Its antigen is still unknown.

Whole-study results and caveats: Baseline clonality was higher than in age-matched healthy donors and moved in step with circulating CD8+ T-cell counts.

Deletions cut 5 bases from V and 4 bases from J, with 19 bases between. The CDR3 runs 16 residues. Germline lookup yields CDR1 SGHTA and CDR2 FQGTGA. This table comes from immunoSEQ multiplex PCR, and its TCRdb copy is limited to in-frame clones, with some not included. There are approximately 53,000 clones in the sample; approximately 82% occur only once, and roughly 21% lies in the top ten. V is TRBV7-3 and J is TRBJ2-3; perhaps TRBD1 as D (6 bases). This specimen was PBMCs, taken after 24 months of ibrutinib treatment. The TCR sequence derives from a human donor with chronic lymphocytic leukemia. The CDR3 coding sequence is TGTGCCAGCAGCCCGACAGGAGGTGCCCCCCCAGATACGCAGTATTTT. Residues: CASSPTGGAPPDTQYF.